This entry describes one TCR beta chain. This sample was included in a study of blood T cell repertoires in COVID-19. Study summary: Donors in the United States, Italy and Spain gave samples during acute or convalescent COVID-19.

Unmatched junction bases numbered 9, after V lost 3 bases and J lost 7 bases. Germline lookup yields CDR1 LNHDA and CDR2 SQIVND (reference sequence). The CDR3 loop spans 15 amino acids. Authors' methods: Scientists estimated how many nucleated cells there were by amplifying reference gene primers. Measured with immunoSEQ multiplex PCR; TCRdb has only the in-frame clones, and not every one. For V, J and clone size, that table is used; D and trimming come from the DNA. The sample comprises fewer than 500,000 clones, around nine tenths of which are singletons, and almost 2% rests with the top ten. The genes are TRBV19 and TRBJ2-7, with 10 bases lining up with TRBD2. Specimen: PBMCs or T cells enriched from blood (not recorded which). The TCR was taken from a woman in her late teens or twenties with acute COVID-19. This CDR3 is CASSMELAGVGEQYF. In DNA form, the CDR3 reads TGTGCCAGTAGTATGGAGCTAGCGGGAGTCGGGGAGCAGTACTTC.